These 25 T cell receptor beta chains were sequenced from one sample in a study of T cells in Graves' hyperthyroidism and ophthalmopathy. Researchers took RNA transcripts and amplified the TCR beta CDR3 regions from them. HTBI primers were employed in a first-round RT-PCR of the TCR CDR3. TCRdb reprocessed the multiplex PCR reads via MiXCR and lists one record per CDR3 protein. The sample includes fewer than 350,000 distinct CDR3 sequences, about a sixth of them seen just once. Sequencing used blood. These receptors were taken from a woman aged 40 to 50 with Graves' ophthalmopathy.

This clonotype was detected many times. The rearrangement joins TRBV28 to TRBJ1-1, with 7 bases lining up with TRBD1. V lost 1 base and J lost 0; bases outside the gene matches: 5. Per germline, CDR1 MDHEN and CDR2 SYDVKM. The CDR3 loop spans 16 amino acids. The CDR3 nucleotides are TGTGCCAGCAGTTTATCCTGGGACAGATTGAACACTGAAGCTTTCTTT. Residues: CASSLSWDRLNTEAFF.

This clonotype appeared many times. The chain links TRBV28 to TRBJ2-6; TRBD2 might be the D (6 bases). The germline CDR1 and CDR2 sequences are MDHEN and SYDVKM. The CDR3 totals 18 residues. With 8 bases removed from V and 0 bases from J, the gap between germline ends came to 20 bases. The CDR3 sequence: CASQNSGGALSGANVLTF. In nucleotides, the CDR3 is TGTGCCAGCCAAAATTCCGGGGGTGCCCTCTCTGGGGCCAACGTCCTGACTTTC.

In this sample, this clonotype turned up many times. The chain joins TRBV6-7 to TRBJ1-5, with D perhaps TRBD1 (5 bases). TRBV6-7 is an ORF for which the function is uncertain. This CDR3 comprises 14 residues. V lost 6 bases and J 0 bases, leaving 9 bases between the germline ends. The CDR3 bases are TGTGCCAGCAGGTTACAGGTTAGCAATCAGCCCCAGCATTTT. It is translated as CASRLQVSNQPQHF.

This clonotype was counted at least ten times. V usage is TRBV28 and J usage is TRBJ2-7; D unresolved. The CDR3 loop spans 13 amino acids. The germline V and J ends were trimmed by 5 bases and 4 bases, with 12 bases remaining between them. The V gene's germline CDR1 is MDHEN and CDR2 SYDVKM. CDR3 nucleotides: TGTGCCAGCAGTCCCGGACGGTCATACGAGCAGTACTTC. As protein: CASSPGRSYEQYF.

The chain uses TRBV6-5 and TRBJ2-7; D not resolved. Germline values: CDR1 MNHEY, CDR2 SVGAGI. Trimming shortened V by 4 bases and J by 4 bases, and 14 bases separated the two germline ends. The CDR3 is 14 residues long. In DNA, the CDR3 is TGTGCCAGCAGTTTGAACCCTGGCAGGTACGAGCAGTACTTC. It yields the protein CASSLNPGRYEQYF.

This clonotype was seen many times. The V call is TRBV20-1, the J call TRBJ2-2; 8 bases map to TRBD2. V was clipped by 6 bases and J by 3 bases; unmatched bases: 12. This CDR3 region has 16 residues. Germline V lookup: CDR1 DFQATT, CDR2 SNEGSKA (reference sequence). The CDR3 DNA is TGCAGTGCCACGACTAGCGCGCTACCTTACACCGGGGAGCTGTTTTTT. Protein product: CSATTSALPYTGELFF.

There are a few counts of this clonotype. This sequence joins TRBV2 and TRBJ2-5; 7 bases map to TRBD1. This CDR3 is 17 amino acids long. Trimming cost V 4 bases and J 0 bases; bases outside gene matches: 11. Looked up from germline, CDR1 is SNHLY and CDR2 is FYNNEI. CDR3 nucleotide sequence: TGTGCCAGCAGTGTAAAACGGGACAGACACAACCAAGAGACCCAGTACTTC. Its translation is CASSVKRDRHNQETQYF.

This clonotype was detected ten times or more. The chain's CDR3 is CASSMTGTSGIFEQYF. The CDR3 DNA reads as TGTGCCAGCAGCATGACAGGGACTAGCGGGATTTTCGAGCAGTACTTC. The chain is built from TRBV5-5 and TRBJ2-7; TRBD2 matches at 13 bases. J gave up 6 bases and V 4 bases, and 10 bases lay outside the gene matches. CDR1 is SGHKS and CDR2 is YYEKEE in the germline V gene (reference sequence). The CDR3 loop spans 16 amino acids.

The CDR3 nucleotides read TGTGCCAGCAGTTTTCGTGAAGAGCAGTACTTC. Its protein product is CASSFREEQYF. This sequence joins TRBV28 and TRBJ2-7; D remains ambiguous. The CDR3 is made up of 11 amino acids. Trimming took 3 bases from V and 7 from J, leaving 7 bases between them. Germline loops: CDR1 MDHEN, CDR2 SYDVKM.

A few counts support this clonotype. The chain links TRBV4-3 to TRBJ2-7; tentative D call: TRBD1 (6 bases). Trimming cost V 4 bases and J 2 bases, with 15 bases left between them. Germline V gene sequence: CDR1 LGHNA, CDR2 YSLEER. The CDR3 is 15 residues long. This chain's CDR3 is CASSLYRDTTYEQYF. The CDR3 DNA reads as TGCGCCAGCAGCCTTTACCGGGACACAACCTACGAGCAGTACTTC.

There are many counts of this clonotype. The CDR3 DNA follows: TGCGCCAGCAGCTTGGACAGCTTCACCGGGGAGCTGTTTTTT. Protein product: CASSLDSFTGELFF. The chain couples TRBV5-1 to TRBJ2-2; the D is unclear. The CDR3 is 14 amino acids. Trimming shortened V by 0 bases and J by 4 bases, and 7 bases separated the two germline ends. From germline, CDR1 is SGHRS and CDR2 YFSETQ.

This clonotype was detected many times. The DNA of the CDR3 is TGTGCCAGTAGGATGGGACTAGCGGGAGACCCTGAGTACTTC. Translation: CASRMGLAGDPEYF. This chain joins TRBV19 and TRBJ2-5; TRBD2 matches 14 bases. The CDR3 totals 14 residues. Trimming removed 6 bases from V and 12 bases from J; junction bases left unmatched: 9. The germline V gene encodes CDR1 LNHDA and CDR2 SQIVND (reference sequence).

In this sample, this clonotype turned up many times. The rearrangement uses TRBV30 and TRBJ1-1; no clear D gene. Trimming shortened V by 3 bases and J by 0 bases, and 5 bases separated the two germline ends. Germline CDR1 GTSNPN, CDR2 SVGIG (reference sequence). The CDR3 contains 12 residues. The CDR3 is CAWRVVNTEAFF. In DNA form, the CDR3 reads TGTGCCTGGAGGGTGGTGAACACTGAAGCTTTCTTT. Supplemented by reference TRBV30 and TRBJ1-1, the full variable domain reads SQTIHQWPATLVQPVGSPLSLECTVEGTSNPNLYWYRQAAGRGLQLLFYSVGIGQISSEVPQNLSASRPQDRQFILSSKKLLLSDSGFYLCAWRVVNTEAFFGQGTRLTVV.

This clonotype was counted at least ten times. This chain links TRBV12-3 or TRBV12-4 with TRBJ1-6; D perhaps matches TRBD1 (5 bases). Trimming stripped 3 bases from V and 9 bases from J, with 12 bases between. This CDR3 is 14 amino acids long. The CDR3 loop reads CASSFGRDGSPLHF. The CDR3 bases are TGTGCCAGCAGTTTCGGCAGGGACGGTTCACCCCTCCACTTT.

This clonotype was seen at least ten times. The CDR3 region has the DNA TGTGCCTGGAGCGGGACTGGGGGGGATGAGCCCCAGCATTTT. Amino acids: CAWSGTGGDEPQHF. This chain uses TRBV30 with TRBJ1-5, with TRBD1 as a possible D gene (5 bases). The germline CDR1 and CDR2 sequences are GTSNPN and SVGIG (reference sequence). V was cut by 3 bases and J by 8 bases, with 17 bases left in between. The CDR3 spans 14 residues.

This clonotype was counted ten times or more. The genes are TRBV30 and TRBJ1-1, with no clear D. This CDR3 spans 12 amino acids. Trimming pared 1 base from V and 5 bases from J, leaving 8 bases between. The germline gives CDR1 GTSNPN, CDR2 SVGIG (reference sequence). DNA of the CDR3: TGTGCCTGGAGTGAGGAGAGAACTGAAGCTTTCTTT. As protein: CAWSEERTEAFF. The entire variable domain, with the rest obtained from reference TRBV30 and TRBJ1-1, is as follows: SQTIHQWPATLVQPVGSPLSLECTVEGTSNPNLYWYRQAAGRGLQLLFYSVGIGQISSEVPQNLSASRPQDRQFILSSKKLLLSDSGFYLCAWSEERTEAFFGQGTRLTVV.

This chain links TRBV11-2 with TRBJ2-7; 9 bases are shared with TRBD1. CDR3 size: 14 residues. V lost 5 bases, J lost 4 bases, and 6 bases stayed unmatched. CDR1 and CDR2 (germline): SGHAT, FQNNGV. CDR3 in amino acids: CASSDRGTSYEQYF. CDR3 DNA: TGTGCCAGCAGCGACAGGGGGACTTCTTACGAGCAGTACTTC.

This clonotype was found many times. The chain has TRBV6-2 or TRBV6-3 and TRBJ2-2; D tentatively fits TRBD1 or TRBD2 (5 bases each). Per germline, CDR1 MNHEY and CDR2 SVGEGT. This CDR3 has 14 amino acids. Trimming removed 5 bases at V and 3 bases at J, with 10 bases between. The CDR3 protein is CASSRDLDTGELFF. The CDR3 coding sequence is TGTGCCAGCAGTAGGGACCTTGACACCGGGGAGCTGTTTTTT.

This clonotype was counted only a few times. The rearrangement joins TRBV12-3 or TRBV12-4 to TRBJ1-4, with D possibly TRBD1 on 6 matching bases. The CDR3 extends over 15 amino acids. Trimming removed 3 bases at V and 2 bases at J, with 10 bases between. The CDR3 here is CASSFTGGTNEKLFF. As DNA, the CDR3 is TGTGCCAGCAGTTTCACGGGGGGCACTAATGAAAAACTGTTTTTT.

This clonotype appeared many times. CDR3 protein: CASSFAAGGREQYF. Here the CDR3 DNA reads TGTGCCAGCAGCTTCGCAGCGGGAGGTCGTGAGCAGTACTTC. This sequence joins TRBV11-2 and TRBJ2-7; TRBD2 matches 9 bases. This CDR3 spans 14 amino acids. The germline CDR1 and CDR2 sequences are SGHAT and FQNNGV. The trim removed 3 bases at V and 7 bases at J, leaving 7 bases unmatched.

This clonotype was seen ten or more times. The chain combines TRBV27 with TRBJ1-2; D ambiguous. The germline V gene encodes CDR1 MNHEY and CDR2 SMNVEV (reference sequence). Trimming stripped 2 bases from V and 0 bases from J, with 10 bases between. The CDR3 has 15 residues. This CDR3 is CASSLLPGSNYGYTF. Written as DNA, the CDR3 is TGTGCCAGCAGTTTACTCCCGGGATCTAACTATGGCTACACCTTC.

In its sample, this clonotype was seen many times. V usage is TRBV28 and J usage is TRBJ1-1; D perhaps matches TRBD1 (5 bases). CDR3 length equals 13 residues. Germline assignment: CDR1 MDHEN and CDR2 SYDVKM. V was clipped by 7 bases and J by 0 bases, with 9 bases between them. The CDR3 sequence: CASKQALNTEAFF. The CDR3 DNA reads TGTGCCAGCAAACAGGCCCTGAACACTGAAGCTTTCTTT.

Many counts were recorded for this clonotype. This chain connects TRBV27 to TRBJ1-1; D perhaps matches TRBD1 (6 bases). Germline loops: CDR1 MNHEY, CDR2 SMNVEV (reference sequence). This CDR3 has 16 residues. V lost 2 bases and J 6 bases, leaving 19 bases between the germline ends. Here the CDR3 DNA reads TGTGCCAGCAGTTTAGGCAGGGGACGCCTCGGGTCTGAAGCTTTCTTT. The encoded protein is CASSLGRGRLGSEAFF.

This clonotype was picked up many times. The conserved phenylalanine or tryptophan normally closing the CDR3 is absent here, so this likely arose from a read error. The CDR3 region has the DNA TGCAGTGCTCCAGCGTACCAAGAGACCCAGTACTCC. It encodes CSAPAYQETQYS. The V and J genes are TRBV20-1 and TRBJ2-5; D not certain. Germline CDR1 reads DFQATT; CDR2 reads SNEGSKA (reference sequence). The CDR3 runs to 12 residues. The V end lost 5 bases, the J end lost 0 bases, and 7 bases lay between the germline ends.

This clonotype was seen many times. The J gene is TRBJ2-2, the V gene TRBV7-3, with a tentative D call TRBD2 (5 bases). CDR1 is SGHTA and CDR2 is FQGTGA in the germline V gene. V was shortened by 8 bases and J by 0 bases, with 10 bases between the two germline ends. The CDR3 loop spans 14 amino acids. This CDR3 reads CASAPGTNTGELFF. CDR3 sequence (DNA): TGTGCCAGCGCTCCGGGGACGAACACCGGGGAGCTGTTTTTT.